The clone carrying this TCR beta chain was recorded many times. Its antigen remains unknown. Clinicians diagnosed patients from clinical symptoms, serum thyroxine and TRAb, thyroid ultrasound and orbital computed tomography. This record comes from a study of T cells in Graves' hyperthyroidism and ophthalmopathy. Study-wide findings and caveats: Ophthalmopathy stood apart from stable hyperthyroidism in a 13 V-J model. Most thyroid clonotypes that were expanded above 0.001 also turned up in blood. Model-based prediction identified ophthalmopathy a median around 6.5 months prior to its onset.

The source material, RNA transcripts, was used to amplify TCR beta CDR3 regions. When the TCR CDR3 underwent first-round RT-PCR, the HTBI primer set was used. TCRdb used MiXCR to reprocess the multiplex PCR reads, holding one entry per CDR3 protein. The sample consists of 450,000 to 700,000 distinct CDR3 sequences, approximately 44% of them appearing once. Sequenced sample: peripheral blood or thyroid tissue (not recorded which). The receptor comes from an adult woman with Graves' disease, either hyperthyroidism or ophthalmopathy (not recorded which).

The CDR3 DNA is TGCAGTGCTACCTCGGACAGATCCTACGAGCAGTACTTC. Translated: CSATSDRSYEQYF. The J gene is TRBJ2-7, the V gene TRBV20-1; possible D gene TRBD1, 6 bases. V lost 4 bases to trimming and J lost 1 base, with 11 bases between them. CDR1 is DFQATT, CDR2 SNEGSKA, per germline (reference sequence). This CDR3 comprises 13 residues.